The 26 T cell receptor beta chains below were found in one sample sequenced in a study of cytomegalovirus exposure and HLA in healthy donors. It was with 60 Vbeta and 13 Jbeta primers that the PCR ran. Sequencing used immunoSEQ multiplex PCR; TCRdb keeps in-frame clones, though not all of them. The table has roughly 99,000 clones, 77% seen once. The sequenced sample was PBMCs. The receptors derive from a male donor in good health and CMV-seronegative.

V is TRBV11-2 and J is TRBJ2-1; no definite D call. With 1 base removed from V and 0 bases from J, the gap between germline ends came to 7 bases. The CDR3 spans 15 residues. Germline V gene lookup returns CDR1 SGHAT and CDR2 FQNNGV. CDR3 nucleotide sequence: TGTGCCAGCAGCTTAGTTTCGAGCTCCTACAATGAGCAGTTCTTC. This gives the protein CASSLVSSSYNEQFF.

The chain uses TRBV7-3 and TRBJ2-5; D is uncertain. Trimming cost V 1 base and J 8 bases, with 11 bases left between them. CDR1 and CDR2 (germline): SGHTA, FQGTGA. This CDR3 is 13 amino acids long. The CDR3: CASSLIGSDTQYF. CDR3 nucleotides: TGTGCCAGCAGCTTAATCGGCAGCGACACCCAGTACTTC.

The chain joins TRBV7-9 to TRBJ2-1, with TRBD1 matching over 10 bases. The V and J ends lost 1 base and 6 bases, in that order; junction bases with no gene match: 6. This CDR3 contains 16 residues. Germline CDR1 SEHNR, CDR2 FQNEAQ (reference sequence). The CDR3 reads CASSLGGGQGFNEQFF. As DNA, the CDR3 is TGTGCCAGCAGCTTAGGTGGGGGACAGGGGTTCAATGAGCAGTTCTTC.

The chain couples TRBV7-2 to TRBJ2-7, with 7 bases that match TRBD2. The CDR3 extends over 14 amino acids. Losses at the gene ends were 5 bases for V and 2 bases for J; bases not matched to a gene: 6. CDR1 is SGHTA and CDR2 is FQGNSA in the germline V gene. Here the CDR3 reads CASSRSSGAYEQYF. In DNA, the CDR3 is TGTGCCAGCAGCCGCTCTAGCGGAGCCTACGAGCAGTACTTC.

This clone was detected only a few times. This chain joins TRBV9 and TRBJ1-5; D gene uncertain. Germline V gene data show CDR1 as SGDLS and CDR2 as YYNGEE. CDR3 length: 13 residues. The germline V and J ends were trimmed by 0 bases and 7 bases, with 8 bases remaining between them. CDR3 sequence reads: CASSVGEGQPQHF. The DNA for the CDR3 is TGTGCCAGCAGCGTAGGTGAGGGCCAGCCCCAGCATTTT.

The rearrangement uses TRBV28 and TRBJ2-6; D remains ambiguous. Trimming pared 6 bases from V and 4 bases from J, leaving 13 bases between. CDR1 MDHEN and CDR2 SYDVKM come from the germline V gene. The CDR3 extends over 15 amino acids. The CDR3 is CASSLSTEGANVLTF. CDR3 DNA sequence: TGTGCCAGCAGCCTTTCCACAGAGGGGGCCAACGTCCTGACTTTC.

The rearrangement uses TRBV7-9 and TRBJ2-7, with D possibly TRBD2 on 5 matching bases. The CDR3 runs 12 residues. CDR1 SEHNR and CDR2 FQNEAQ come from the germline V gene (reference sequence). V was pared by 5 bases and J by 6 bases, with 11 bases between. CDR3 coding DNA: TGTGCCAGCAGCCGAGTTGGAGGCGAGCAGTACTTC. Residues: CASSRVGGEQYF.

V gene TRBV5-1 combines with J gene TRBJ1-5, with 7 bases identical to TRBD1. The CDR3 runs 14 residues. V was clipped by 4 bases and J by 5 bases; unmatched bases: 6. Germline V gene lookup returns CDR1 SGHRS and CDR2 YFSETQ. The CDR3 sequence: CASSPGTDDQPQHF. CDR3 nucleotides: TGCGCCAGCAGCCCAGGGACAGATGATCAGCCCCAGCATTTT.

As concerns this clone: A read error may produce the germline difference seen at one junction end. This chain uses TRBV11-2 with TRBJ1-1; possibly TRBD1 for D (5 bases). The germline V gene encodes CDR1 SGHAT and CDR2 FQNNGV. This CDR3 contains 13 residues. Here the CDR3 reads CASSIDSVTEAFF. Written as DNA, the CDR3 is TGTGCCAGCAGCATAGACAGTGTCACTGAAGCTTTCTTT.

The J gene is TRBJ1-1, the V gene TRBV5-4; D perhaps matches TRBD1 (6 bases). Per germline, CDR1 SGHNT and CDR2 YYREEE (reference sequence). CDR3 length: 13 amino acids. Trimming cost V 7 bases and J 3 bases, with 13 bases left between them. CDR3 protein: CASRGALDTEAFF. In DNA form, the CDR3 reads TGTGCCAGCCGGGGGGCCCTGGACACTGAAGCTTTCTTT.

V gene TRBV5-5 combines with J gene TRBJ2-1, with a possible D match to TRBD2 (6 bases). The CDR3 is 13 residues long. From germline, CDR1 is SGHKS and CDR2 YYEKEE (reference sequence). The germline V and J ends were trimmed by 3 bases and 3 bases, with 7 bases remaining between them. CDR3 DNA: TGTGCCAGCAGCTCGGACTACTACAATGAGCAGTTCTTC. As protein: CASSSDYYNEQFF.

J is TRBJ1-1 and V is TRBV29-1; 7 positions agree with TRBD1. The CDR3 is 13 amino acids. Unmatched junction bases numbered 3, after V lost 2 bases and J lost 3 bases. Germline CDR1 SQVTM, CDR2 ANQGSEA. The CDR3 spells CSVEPGGYTEAFF. CDR3 DNA: TGCAGCGTTGAACCAGGGGGGTACACTGAAGCTTTCTTT.

The DNA for the CDR3 is TGCGCCAGCAGCCCACCGGACAAACTAGCCGGGATACATGAGCAGTTCTTC. This translates into CASSPPDKLAGIHEQFF. V usage is TRBV5-1 and J usage is TRBJ2-1, with D possibly TRBD2 on 6 matching bases. CDR3 length equals 17 residues. CDR1 and CDR2 from the germline V gene are SGHRS and YFSETQ. Trimming left V 4 bases short and J 8 bases short, with 25 bases between.

The V gene is TRBV6-1, the J gene TRBJ2-1; weak D call: TRBD1 (6 bases). Trimming left V 6 bases short and J 4 bases short, with 10 bases between. Germline values: CDR1 MNHNS, CDR2 SASEGT. The CDR3 has 13 residues. CDR3 residues: CASSIGQYNEQFF. The CDR3 DNA sequence: TGTGCCAGCAGCATTGGACAGTACAATGAGCAGTTCTTC.

The gene calls are TRBV7-9 and TRBJ1-5; 7 nucleotides match TRBD1. Germline lookup yields CDR1 SEHNR and CDR2 FQNEAQ (reference sequence). The CDR3 has 13 amino acids. Trimming removed 5 bases from V and 7 bases from J; junction bases left unmatched: 5. CDR3 residues: CASSTDRYQPQHF. For the CDR3, the DNA is TGTGCCAGCAGCACGGACAGGTACCAGCCCCAGCATTTT.

This clone was counted a few times. The chain has TRBV6-1 and TRBJ2-7; a possible D gene is TRBD1 (6 bases). Germline-derived CDR1 and CDR2 are MNHNS and SASEGT. Trimming pared 1 base from V and 5 bases from J, leaving 9 bases between. This CDR3 comprises 13 residues. CDR3 sequence reads: CASSEGRGHEQYF. Here the CDR3 DNA reads TGTGCCAGCAGTGAAGGCAGGGGCCACGAGCAGTACTTC.

J is TRBJ2-7 and V is TRBV11-2; 9 nucleotides align to TRBD1. This CDR3 has 16 amino acids. V lost 5 bases, J lost 6 bases, and 14 bases stayed unmatched. Germline CDR1 is SGHAT and CDR2 is FQNNGV. The CDR3 bases are TGTGCCAGCAGCACACAGGGGGCACGGGGGATACGCGAGCAGTACTTC. Amino acids: CASSTQGARGIREQYF.

The chain employs TRBV11-2 and TRBJ2-7; the D is unclear. Per germline, CDR1 SGHAT and CDR2 FQNNGV. This CDR3 has 13 amino acids. Deletions cut 5 bases from V and 1 base from J, with 9 bases between. CDR3 protein: CASSRARSYEQYF. CDR3 bases: TGTGCCAGCAGCCGCGCGCGGTCCTACGAGCAGTACTTC.

This clone came up a few times. The chain employs TRBV5-4 and TRBJ2-7; 10 nucleotides agree with TRBD2. There are 16 residues in the CDR3. V was pared by 0 bases and J by 4 bases, with 7 bases of the junction left unmatched. Germline CDR1 is SGHNT and CDR2 is YYREEE (reference sequence). In nucleotides, the CDR3 is TGTGCCAGCAGCTTGGCGGTTAGCGGGAGGAGTTACGAGCAGTACTTC. This gives the protein CASSLAVSGRSYEQYF.

The table lists this clone with a few counts. This sequence joins TRBV5-1 and TRBJ2-7, with TRBD1 matching 7 bases. Germline CDR1 is SGHRS and CDR2 is YFSETQ. The length of the CDR3 is 13 residues. After removal of 7 bases from V and 4 bases from J, the junction contained 8 bases not matched to a gene. This CDR3 reads CASARDRDYEQYF. CDR3 bases: TGCGCCAGCGCGAGGGACAGAGATTACGAGCAGTACTTC.

V gene TRBV9 combines with J gene TRBJ2-1; no clear D. This CDR3 is 15 amino acids long. In germline, CDR1 is SGDLS, CDR2 YYNGEE. The V gene lost 2 bases and the J gene lost 4 bases, with 13 bases spanning the gap. Here the CDR3 DNA reads TGTGCCAGCAGCGTCATGGATAGCTCATACAATGAGCAGTTCTTC. It codes for CASSVMDSSYNEQFF.

This sequence joins TRBV5-6 and TRBJ1-4; D gene ambiguous. CDR1 SGHDT and CDR2 YYEEEE come from the germline V gene. The length of the CDR3 is 15 residues. V lost 0 bases and J 2 bases, leaving 8 bases between the germline ends. This chain's CDR3 is CASSLVHLTNEKLFF. The CDR3 bases are TGTGCCAGCAGCTTGGTCCACTTGACTAATGAAAAACTGTTTTTT.

This clone was observed a handful of times. The V and J genes are TRBV19 and TRBJ1-5; D remains unclear. Trimming shortened V by 1 base and J by 9 bases, and 22 bases separated the two germline ends. The germline V gene has CDR1 LNHDA and CDR2 SQIVND (reference sequence). CDR3 length: 17 amino acids. The CDR3 here is CASSIVRAGFEGWPQHF. CDR3 nucleotide sequence: TGTGCCAGTAGTATAGTGAGAGCGGGGTTTGAGGGATGGCCCCAGCATTTT.

The chain links TRBV5-6 to TRBJ1-6; D ambiguous. The germline CDR1 and CDR2 sequences are SGHDT and YYEEEE. The CDR3 spans 15 residues. V gave up 1 base and J gave up 6 bases, with 11 bases separating them. CDR3 nucleotides: TGTGCCAGCAGCTTGCTGGAGGGCAGTAATTCACCCCTCCACTTT. This translates into CASSLLEGSNSPLHF.

To note about this clone: Other DNA sequences from this sample encode an identical CDR3 as well. This chain joins TRBV21-1 and TRBJ1-5; the D call in the table, TRBD1, was not verified against the DNA. TRBV21-1 represents a pseudogene. This CDR3 spans 16 amino acids. The CDR3 sequence is CASSKVDRGRNQPQHF. The CDR3, as DNA: TGTGCCAGCAGCAAAGTGGACAGGGGGCGCAATCAGCCCCAGCATTTT.

This chain links TRBV4-1 with TRBJ2-1, with D hard to call. Per the germline V gene, CDR1 is MGHRA and CDR2 is YSYEKL. The CDR3 length is 16 residues. Trimming shortened V by 1 base and J by 0 bases, and 10 bases separated the two germline ends. CDR3 protein: CASSQVVPSSYNEQFF. In nucleotides, the CDR3 is TGCGCCAGCAGCCAAGTTGTCCCGAGCTCCTACAATGAGCAGTTCTTC.